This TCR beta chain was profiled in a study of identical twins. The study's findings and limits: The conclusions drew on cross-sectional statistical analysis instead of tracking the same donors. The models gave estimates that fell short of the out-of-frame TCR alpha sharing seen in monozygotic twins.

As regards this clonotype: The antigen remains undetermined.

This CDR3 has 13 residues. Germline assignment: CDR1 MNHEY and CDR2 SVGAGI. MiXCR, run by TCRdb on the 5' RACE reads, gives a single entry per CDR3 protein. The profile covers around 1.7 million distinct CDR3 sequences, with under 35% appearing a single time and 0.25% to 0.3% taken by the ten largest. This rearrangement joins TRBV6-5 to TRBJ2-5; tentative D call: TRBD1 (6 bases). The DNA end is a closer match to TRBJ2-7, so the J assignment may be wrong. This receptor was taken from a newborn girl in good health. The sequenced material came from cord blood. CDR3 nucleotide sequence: TGTGCCAGCAGACAGGGTTCCGGCTACGAGCAGTACTTC. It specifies CASRQGSGYEQYF.